These 28 T cell receptor beta chains were all obtained from the same sample, sequenced in a study of CD8 T cells in ankylosing spondylitis. TCRdb used MiXCR to reprocess the 5' RACE reads, holding one entry per CDR3 protein. The profile shows some 200,000 distinct CDR3 sequences, 9.5% to 15% of them singletons. Specimen: blood, either unsorted or a sorted T cell fraction (not recorded which). These receptor sequences come from a male donor with ankylosing spondylitis or in good health (not recorded which).

This clonotype was recorded a few times. The chain uses TRBV29-1 and TRBJ2-7; either TRBD1 or TRBD2 may supply D (6 bases each). CDR1 SQVTM and CDR2 ANQGSEA come from the germline V gene. V gave up 2 bases and J gave up 2 bases, with 22 bases separating them. This CDR3 region has 17 residues. The CDR3 is CSVERALGGKAPYEQYF. DNA for the CDR3: TGCAGCGTTGAAAGGGCCCTAGGGGGGAAGGCCCCCTACGAGCAGTACTTC.

This clonotype was detected only a few times. The V and J genes are TRBV24-1 and TRBJ2-1; 13 bases match TRBD2. Germline values: CDR1 KGHDR, CDR2 SFDVKD. The CDR3 runs to 16 residues. The trim removed 5 bases at V and 7 bases at J, leaving 7 bases unmatched. The CDR3 here is CATSGGTSGDLNEQFF. The CDR3 DNA sequence: TGTGCCACCAGTGGCGGGACTAGCGGGGACCTTAATGAGCAGTTCTTC.

This chain joins TRBV12-3 or TRBV12-4 and TRBJ1-2; D may be TRBD1 (5 bases). This CDR3 comprises 13 residues. Trimming shortened V by 5 bases and J by 3 bases, and 10 bases separated the two germline ends. CDR3 amino acids: CASSDDSYYGYTF. In DNA, the CDR3 is TGTGCCAGCAGTGATGACAGTTACTATGGCTACACCTTC.

This clonotype was counted between two and nine times. The V and J genes are TRBV6-1 and TRBJ2-1; 7 nucleotides match TRBD1. The junction had 9 bases not matched to a gene; V was cut back by 6 bases and J by 7 bases. The V gene's germline CDR1 is MNHNS and CDR2 SASEGT. The CDR3 is 14 amino acids. The CDR3 sequence: CASSLQGFSNEQFF. The CDR3 DNA reads TGTGCCAGCAGCCTACAGGGGTTTTCGAATGAGCAGTTCTTC.

This rearrangement joins TRBV27 to TRBJ2-7; 8 nucleotides match TRBD2. CDR1 and CDR2 (germline): MNHEY, SMNVEV (reference sequence). The V segment lost 3 bases and the J segment 3 bases; nucleotides outside the gene matches: 10. The CDR3 totals 16 residues. CDR3 in amino acids: CASSFAGGRQSYEQYF. CDR3 nucleotide sequence: TGTGCCAGCAGTTTTGCGGGAGGTAGACAAAGCTACGAGCAGTACTTC.

The CDR3 sequence: CAWSSGAGANVLTF. Here the CDR3 DNA reads TGTGCCTGGAGTTCTGGGGCTGGGGCCAACGTCCTGACTTTC. The rearrangement links TRBV30 to TRBJ2-6; D remains unclear. The CDR3 covers 14 residues. The V gene's germline CDR1 is GTSNPN and CDR2 SVGIG (reference sequence). The V end was cut by 2 bases, the J end by 2 bases, with 7 bases between.

The chain recombines TRBV6-1 with TRBJ2-1; D gene unclear. Trimming stripped 10 bases from V and 0 bases from J, with 10 bases between. CDR1 is MNHNS, CDR2 SASEGT, per germline. The CDR3 sequence is 13 residues long. The CDR3, as DNA: TGTGCCACCAACAGCCTCTCCTACAATGAGCAGTTCTTC. Translation: CATNSLSYNEQFF.

This clonotype has just one count. In DNA, the CDR3 is TGCGCCAGCAGTGACGGACGAGAGCAGTTCTTC. Translation gives CASSDGREQFF. The rearrangement joins TRBV10-2 to TRBJ2-1, with D unclear. CDR3 length equals 11 residues. V was pared by 3 bases and J by 10 bases, with 7 bases between. Germline-derived CDR1 and CDR2 are WSHSY and SAAADI.

This clonotype was seen a few times. The CDR3 nucleotides read TGTGCCAGCACCCCCACGGGGGACACTGAAGCTTTCTTT. Translation: CASTPTGDTEAFF. J is TRBJ1-1 and V is TRBV12-3 or TRBV12-4; the D gene is possibly TRBD1 (5 bases). V was trimmed by 7 bases and J by 3 bases, leaving 12 bases between them. The CDR3 loop spans 13 amino acids.

This clonotype was picked up many times. The V and J genes are TRBV7-9 and TRBJ2-7; 7 bases are shared with TRBD1. Losses at the gene ends were 5 bases for V and 6 bases for J; bases not matched to a gene: 7. CDR1 and CDR2 (germline): SEHNR, FQNEAQ (reference sequence). This CDR3 region has 13 residues. CDR3 region: CASSQGQLGEQYF. Written as DNA, the CDR3 is TGTGCCAGCAGCCAGGGACAGCTTGGCGAGCAGTACTTC.

This clonotype was counted a few times. The chain uses TRBV16 and TRBJ2-1, with 9 bases lining up with TRBD2. The CDR3 loop spans 15 amino acids. Germline CDR1 reads KGHSY; CDR2 reads FQNENV. J was trimmed by 10 bases and V by 0 bases; bases with no gene match: 7. CDR3 in amino acids: CASSQSRLAGNEQFF. The CDR3 DNA reads TGTGCCAGCAGCCAATCTAGGCTAGCGGGAAACGAGCAGTTCTTC. Based on the CDR3 plus reference TRBV16 and TRBJ2-1, the full variable domain is GEEVAQTPKHLVRGEGQKAKLYCAPIKGHSYVFWYQQVLKNEFKFLISFQNENVFDETGMPKERFSAKCLPNSPCSLEIQATKLEDSAVYFCASSQSRLAGNEQFFGPGTRLTVL.

The sample holds a few counts of this clonotype. The CDR3 sequence: CASSRAGPTGELFF. The CDR3 DNA is TGTGCCAGCTCCCGAGCGGGGCCCACCGGGGAGCTGTTTTTT. The chain combines TRBV5-6 with TRBJ2-2; the match to TRBD2 covers 7 bases. V was pared by 7 bases and J by 4 bases, with 7 bases of the junction left unmatched. CDR3 size: 14 residues. Germline CDR1 SGHDT, CDR2 YYEEEE.

This clonotype was counted a few times. The chain employs TRBV27 and TRBJ2-7, with TRBD2 identical over 13 bases. The V gene's germline CDR1 is MNHEY and CDR2 SMNVEV (reference sequence). The CDR3 totals 16 residues. Trimming at V came to 0 bases and at J to 4 bases, leaving 3 bases not matched to a gene. The CDR3 reads CASSLSGLAGVYEQYF. Here the CDR3 DNA reads TGTGCCAGCAGTTTATCCGGACTAGCGGGAGTTTACGAGCAGTACTTC.

V is TRBV7-9 and J is TRBJ2-5, with D tentatively TRBD2 (7 bases). CDR1 and CDR2 (germline): SEHNR, FQNEAQ (reference sequence). This CDR3 is built from 13 residues. Between the trimmed V and J ends, which lost 5 bases and 10 bases, there was a span of 17 bases. CDR3 sequence (DNA): TGTGCCAGCAGCAATCAAGGGGGGGACGACCAGTACTTC. The encoded protein is CASSNQGGDDQYF.

In its sample, this clonotype was seen a few times. This chain links TRBV6-4 with TRBJ2-1; 9 nucleotides agree with TRBD2. The CDR3 has 15 amino acids. The V gene end was trimmed by 6 bases and the J gene end by 9 bases; junction bases not matched to a gene: 12. Germline CDR1 is MRHNA and CDR2 is SNTAGT. CDR3 sequence: CASRGSGGGAPEQFF. CDR3 coding DNA: TGTGCCAGCAGAGGTTCCGGCGGGGGGGCGCCTGAGCAGTTCTTC.

As to this clonotype: This clone may be a read error of a much larger clone one base away. Likely a read error: the CDR3 ends without its conserved phenylalanine or tryptophan. The genes are TRBV7-8 and TRBJ2-1, with D possibly being TRBD2 (6 bases). This CDR3 contains 13 residues. Germline-derived CDR1 and CDR2 are SGHVS and FQNEAQ. V lost 6 bases to trimming and J lost 8 bases, with 14 bases between them. CDR3 in amino acids: CASSYRDWDEQFS. The CDR3 bases are TGTGCCAGCAGTTACCGGGACTGGGATGAGCAGTTCTCC.

The J gene is TRBJ1-1, the V gene TRBV7-9; D gene unclear. The ends were cut back, 1 base at V and 6 bases at J, with 9 bases in the middle. The length of the CDR3 is 13 residues. Germline assignment: CDR1 SEHNR and CDR2 FQNEAQ (reference sequence). CDR3 nucleotides: TGTGCCAGCAGCTTAGACTATGGGGCTGAAGCTTTCTTT. Its protein product is CASSLDYGAEAFF.

V and J are TRBV5-6 and TRBJ1-1; no clear D. CDR1 and CDR2 from the germline V gene are SGHDT and YYEEEE. V shed 7 bases and J shed 6 bases, with 22 bases lying between them. The CDR3 covers 15 residues. The DNA of the CDR3 is TGTGCCAGCTCTATCGCTGGGTGGATTAGAGCTGAAGCTTTCTTT. Translation gives CASSIAGWIRAEAFF.

This clonotype was observed a handful of times. The rearrangement links TRBV6-1 to TRBJ2-7; tentative D call: TRBD2 (5 bases). Trimming cost V 4 bases and J 7 bases, with 20 bases left between them. The length of the CDR3 is 15 residues. Germline V lookup: CDR1 MNHNS, CDR2 SASEGT. CDR3 sequence: CASSAQTSGLREQYF. CDR3 sequence (DNA): TGTGCCAGCAGTGCCCAGACGTCGGGGTTGCGGGAGCAGTACTTC.

This clonotype was recorded many times. The V call is TRBV12-3 or TRBV12-4, the J call TRBJ2-1; 7 nucleotides agree with TRBD1. CDR3 length: 14 amino acids. The V segment lost 5 bases and the J segment 4 bases; nucleotides outside the gene matches: 5. This CDR3 is CASSKPGQYNEQFF. As DNA, the CDR3 is TGTGCCAGCAGTAAACCGGGACAGTACAATGAGCAGTTCTTC.

This clonotype was seen only a few times. V is TRBV20-1 and J is TRBJ1-1; a possible D gene is TRBD1 (6 bases). The CDR3 is 14 residues long. V lost 5 bases and J 4 bases, leaving 17 bases between the germline ends. CDR1 and CDR2 from the germline V gene are DFQATT and SNEGSKA (reference sequence). As DNA, the CDR3 is TGCAGTGCTGACCCTGAACAGGGCAGCACTGAAGCTTTCTTT. Translating it yields CSADPEQGSTEAFF.

Only a few counts were recorded for this clonotype. The V gene is TRBV5-1, the J gene TRBJ1-1; a weak D match, TRBD1 (5 bases). Germline V lookup: CDR1 SGHRS, CDR2 YFSETQ. CDR3 length equals 17 residues. The V end was cut by 0 bases, the J end by 1 base, with 16 bases between. The chain's CDR3 is CASSLGIEQGWNTEAFF. CDR3 nucleotides: TGCGCCAGCAGCTTGGGGATCGAGCAGGGATGGAACACTGAAGCTTTCTTT. The full variable domain, its missing parts supplied by reference TRBV5-1 and TRBJ1-1, is KAGVTQTPRYLIKTRGQQVTLSCSPISGHRSVSWYQQTPGQGLQFLFEYFSETQRNKGNFPGRFSGRQFSNSRSEMNVSTLELGDSALYLCASSLGIEQGWNTEAFFGQGTRLTVV.

The chain recombines TRBV14 with TRBJ2-7; possible D gene TRBD1, 6 bases. The CDR3 loop spans 15 amino acids. Trimming took 2 bases from V and 2 from J, leaving 13 bases between them. Germline CDR1 and CDR2: SGHDN and FVKESK. CDR3 nucleotide sequence: TGTGCCAGCAGCCAAAAAACAGGGAAGGCCTACGAGCAGTACTTC. Protein: CASSQKTGKAYEQYF.

The chain has TRBV29-1 and TRBJ1-2; 9 nucleotides align to TRBD1. CDR1 and CDR2 (germline): SQVTM, ANQGSEA. The V and J ends lost 6 bases and 0 bases, in that order; junction bases with no gene match: 2. The CDR3 loop spans 13 amino acids. CDR3 region: CSVTGGSNYGYTF. As DNA, the CDR3 is TGCAGCGTCACAGGGGGCTCTAACTATGGCTACACCTTC.

The chain joins TRBV30 to TRBJ1-4; D not resolved. CDR1 and CDR2 from the germline V gene are GTSNPN and SVGIG (reference sequence). V lost 2 bases and J lost 5, with 12 bases in between. The CDR3 is made up of 14 amino acids. The CDR3 loop reads CAWSPDPGNEKLFF. The CDR3 DNA sequence: TGTGCCTGGAGTCCGGACCCGGGGAATGAAAAACTGTTTTTT.

This chain links TRBV6-5 with TRBJ1-1; D may be TRBD1 (5 bases). Trimming cost V 10 bases and J 3 bases, with 18 bases left between them. Per the germline V gene, CDR1 is MNHEY and CDR2 is SVGAGI. The CDR3 loop spans 14 amino acids. CDR3 DNA: TGTGCCACCAAGCTACTGGGGGAGGACACTGAAGCTTTCTTT. It encodes CATKLLGEDTEAFF.

The chain is built from TRBV5-1 and TRBJ1-2, with 9 bases that match TRBD1. The junction had 8 bases not matched to a gene; V was cut back by 6 bases and J by 8 bases. Germline assignment: CDR1 SGHRS and CDR2 YFSETQ. The CDR3 covers 13 residues. The CDR3 nucleotides read TGCGCCAGCACCGGGACAGGGTCGGACGGCTACACCTTC. Translation gives CASTGTGSDGYTF.

This clonotype was observed at least ten times. This sequence joins TRBV11-2 and TRBJ2-7; no reliable D call. This CDR3 is 11 amino acids long. V was cut by 7 bases and J by 6 bases, with 10 bases left in between. Germline values: CDR1 SGHAT, CDR2 FQNNGV. The CDR3, as DNA: TGTGCCAGCACAGACCGTTCCGAGCAGTACTTC. This translates into CASTDRSEQYF.